These 17 T cell receptor beta chains originate from one sample sequenced in a study of blood T cell repertoires in COVID-19. The protocol was immunoSEQ multiplex PCR, while the TCRdb copy is restricted to in-frame clones and leaves out a portion. The repertoire includes 75,000 to 95,000 clones, over 80% of them detected once, and around 3% sits in the top ten. The sequencing sample was made of peripheral blood. These receptors were collected from a man aged 45-65 years with acute or convalescent COVID-19.

The chain is built from TRBV5-1 and TRBJ2-5, with a tentative D call TRBD2 (6 bases). V lost 3 bases, J lost 3 bases, and 12 bases lay in between. The CDR3 runs to 14 residues. CDR1 SGHRS and CDR2 YFSETQ come from the germline V gene. CDR3 in amino acids: CASSWGLAEETQYF. DNA for the CDR3: TGCGCCAGCAGCTGGGGGTTAGCGGAAGAGACCCAGTACTTC.

This clone was seen a single time. The chain is built from TRBV5-6 and TRBJ2-5; D ambiguous. V shed 1 base and J shed 5 bases, with 9 bases lying between them. The CDR3 consists of 13 residues. Germline V lookup: CDR1 SGHDT, CDR2 YYEEEE. CDR3 DNA: TGTGCCAGCAGCTTGATTTCTTTGGAGACCCAGTACTTC. It translates to CASSLISLETQYF.

This clone has only one observation. The chain links TRBV7-8 to TRBJ2-5, with D perhaps matching TRBD1 (6 bases). In germline, CDR1 is SGHVS, CDR2 FQNEAQ. The CDR3 loop spans 13 amino acids. V gave up 5 bases and J gave up 5 bases, with 12 bases separating them. This chain's CDR3 is CASSPGQSETQYF. The DNA of the CDR3 is TGTGCCAGCAGCCCGGGACAATCGGAGACCCAGTACTTC.

This chain connects TRBV14 to TRBJ1-4, with D possibly being TRBD1 (5 bases). The V gene lost 0 bases and the J gene lost 8 bases, with 16 bases spanning the gap. This CDR3 is built from 16 residues. Per the germline V gene, CDR1 is SGHDN and CDR2 is FVKESK. The CDR3 bases are TGTGCCAGCAGCCAAGATCCACCCGGGGGGAGGGAAAAACTGTTTTTT. It yields the protein CASSQDPPGGREKLFF.

The chain recombines TRBV11-1 with TRBJ1-2; possibly TRBD1 for D (5 bases). Trimming cost V 4 bases and J 2 bases, with 8 bases left between them. This CDR3 comprises 13 residues. Germline assignment: CDR1 SGHAT and CDR2 FQDESV (reference sequence). In DNA, the CDR3 is TGTGCCAGCAGCTCAACAGGAAACTATGGCTACACCTTC. Translated: CASSSTGNYGYTF.

CDR3 amino acids: CASTEGGLNYGYTF. The DNA for the CDR3 is TGTGCCAGCACCGAGGGGGGGTTAAACTATGGCTACACCTTC. The gene calls are TRBV6-5 and TRBJ1-2; D possibly corresponds to TRBD1 (6 bases). CDR3 length: 14 amino acids. Trimming pared 7 bases from V and 2 bases from J, leaving 14 bases between. Germline CDR1 is MNHEY and CDR2 is SVGAGI.

This chain uses TRBV2 with TRBJ1-6; 11 bases are a match to TRBD1. The germline V gene encodes CDR1 SNHLY and CDR2 FYNNEI. The trim removed 6 bases at V and 9 bases at J, leaving 1 base unmatched. The CDR3 extends over 13 amino acids. In DNA, the CDR3 is TGTGCCAGCAGGGACAGGGGGCTTTCACCCCTCCACTTT. Amino acid sequence: CASRDRGLSPLHF.

This clone was observed a handful of times. The rearrangement links TRBV3-1 (or the pseudogene TRBV3-2) to TRBJ2-1; D is perhaps TRBD1 (5 bases). V gave up 0 bases and J gave up 7 bases, with 10 bases separating them. This CDR3 contains 14 residues. From germline, CDR1 is LGHDT and CDR2 YNNKEL (reference sequence). CDR3 DNA sequence: TGTGCCAGCAGCCAAGATCAGGGTATGAATGAGCAGTTCTTC. Its translation: CASSQDQGMNEQFF.

The gene calls are TRBV5-1 and TRBJ2-1; TRBD1 agrees at 7 bases. The germline gives CDR1 SGHRS, CDR2 YFSETQ. With 1 base clipped from V and 0 bases from J, the junction kept 4 bases outside the gene matches. This CDR3 has 16 amino acids. The CDR3, as DNA: TGCGCCAGCAGCTTGCAGGGGGAAAGCTCCTACAATGAGCAGTTCTTC. This sequence encodes CASSLQGESSYNEQFF.

V usage is TRBV21-1 and J usage is TRBJ1-4; the table calls TRBD1, which could not be checked here. TRBV21-1 is recorded as a pseudogene. The CDR3 spans 17 residues. The CDR3 sequence is CASSKACTGGHGEKLFF. The CDR3 region has the DNA TGTGCCAGCAGCAAAGCGTGTACAGGGGGGCACGGGGAAAAACTGTTTTTT.

The chain carries TRBV6-2 or TRBV6-3 and TRBJ1-1; 7 nucleotides line up with TRBD1. Trimming took 2 bases from V and 10 from J; bases not matched to a gene: 13. Germline V CDR1 and CDR2: MNHEY, SVGEGT. The CDR3 contains 15 residues. CDR3 amino acids: CASSYIKGDSTPAFF. CDR3 sequence (DNA): TGTGCCAGCAGTTACATTAAGGGGGACAGTACACCAGCTTTCTTT.

The chain has TRBV21-1 and TRBJ1-2; TRBD1 is the table's D call, not checked against the DNA. TRBV21-1 is noted as a pseudogene. The CDR3 extends over 15 amino acids. CDR3 residues: CASSNGTGENYGYTF. CDR3 in DNA: TGTGCCAGCAGCAATGGGACAGGGGAGAACTATGGCTACACCTTC.

The genes are TRBV19 and TRBJ2-3, with 10 nucleotides matching TRBD2. Germline values: CDR1 LNHDA, CDR2 SQIVND (reference sequence). Trimming took 5 bases from V and 8 from J; bases not matched to a gene: 10. CDR3 length: 15 amino acids. CDR3 region: CASSPLAGPTPTQYF. The CDR3 nucleotides are TGTGCCAGTAGTCCACTAGCGGGGCCGACGCCTACGCAGTATTTT.

The chain joins TRBV7-9 to TRBJ1-3, with 7 bases fitting TRBD1. The CDR3 consists of 13 residues. CDR1 is SEHNR and CDR2 is FQNEAQ in the germline V gene (reference sequence). With V trimmed by 5 bases and J by 7 bases, 5 bases remained unmatched. CDR3 residues: CASSGTEANTIYF. The CDR3, as DNA: TGTGCCAGCAGCGGGACAGAGGCGAACACCATATATTTT. The full variable domain, rest sourced from reference TRBV7-9 and TRBJ1-3, is DTGVSQNPRHKITKRGQNVTFRCDPISEHNRLYWYRQTLGQGPEFLTYFQNEAQLEKSRLLSDRFSAERPKGSFSTLEIQRTEQGDSAMYLCASSGTEANTIYFGEGSWLTVV.

This chain links TRBV7-2 with TRBJ2-7; possible D gene TRBD2, 5 bases. CDR1 is SGHTA, CDR2 FQGNSA, per germline. The CDR3 spans 14 residues. V was trimmed by 3 bases and J by 3 bases, leaving 12 bases between them. CDR3 coding DNA: TGTGCCAGCAGCTTCGGACGGGAAAACTACGAGCAGTACTTC. The encoded protein is CASSFGRENYEQYF.

The V gene is TRBV12-3 or TRBV12-4, the J gene TRBJ1-4, with 8 bases that match TRBD1. This CDR3 contains 13 residues. The ends lost 6 bases at V and 7 bases at J; junction bases unmatched: 4. The CDR3 reads CASSSGTGEKLFF. CDR3 sequence (DNA): TGTGCCAGCAGCTCCGGGACAGGTGAAAAACTGTTTTTT.

V and J are TRBV3-1 (or the pseudogene TRBV3-2) and TRBJ2-1; 10 bases are a match to TRBD2. This CDR3 comprises 14 residues. V dropped 4 bases and J dropped 4; count of bases not matched to a gene: 1. CDR1 is LGHDT, CDR2 YNNKEL, per germline (reference sequence). CDR3 in amino acids: CASSPSGSYNEQFF. DNA of the CDR3: TGTGCCAGCAGCCCTAGCGGGAGTTACAATGAGCAGTTCTTC.